These 5 T cell receptor beta chains came from one sample sequenced in a study of multiple sclerosis patients with progressive multifocal leukoencephalopathy. Clones were read by immunoSEQ multiplex PCR, and TCRdb kept only the in-frame ones, dropping some. Of around 27,000 clones in the sample, about 90% are singletons; the top ten hold roughly 1.3%. Time point of the sample: about 13 months of natalizumab therapy. The source material was PBMCs, sampled from a patient treated with natalizumab. These receptor sequences come from a human donor with multiple sclerosis.

The chain recombines TRBV6-4 with TRBJ2-3, with D hard to call. Germline lookup yields CDR1 MRHNA and CDR2 SNTAGT. Trimming cost V 6 bases and J 4 bases, with 20 bases left between them. This CDR3 has 16 residues. The CDR3 protein is CASSPSGSGSSDTQYF. CDR3 sequence (DNA): TGTGCCAGCAGCCCCTCCGGGTCCGGAAGTTCAGATACGCAGTATTTT.

The chain has TRBV30 and TRBJ2-7; D might be TRBD2 (5 bases). The germline V gene encodes CDR1 GTSNPN and CDR2 SVGIG (reference sequence). Trimming cost V 3 bases and J 2 bases, with 8 bases left between them. This CDR3 region has 12 residues. CDR3 residues: CAWRRLTYEQYF. The CDR3, as DNA: TGTGCCTGGAGGCGACTAACCTACGAGCAGTACTTC.

V usage is TRBV4-3 and J usage is TRBJ2-5; 7 nucleotides line up with TRBD1. This CDR3 spans 14 amino acids. V gave up 3 bases and J gave up 1 base; unmatched junction bases: 2. Germline assignment: CDR1 LGHNA and CDR2 YSLEER. The CDR3 DNA reads TGCGCCAGCAGCCAGGGACAGTTCCAAGAGACCCAGTACTTC. This gives the protein CASSQGQFQETQYF.

In DNA, the CDR3 is TGTGCCAGCAGCGTCTGGACAGGGGATACGCAGTATTTT. It is translated as CASSVWTGDTQYF. The chain couples TRBV7-9 to TRBJ2-3; 8 positions match TRBD1. Germline loops: CDR1 SEHNR, CDR2 FQNEAQ (reference sequence). V lost 5 bases and J lost 6; bases outside the gene matches: 4. This CDR3 contains 13 residues.

In its sample, this clone was seen a few times. CDR3 residues: CASRRREGDTNSGNTIYF. CDR3 sequence (DNA): TGTGCCAGCAGACGCAGGGAAGGGGACACCAACTCTGGAAACACCATATATTTT. J is TRBJ1-3 and V is TRBV7-8; D might be TRBD1 (6 bases). The CDR3 is 18 residues long. V lost 6 bases to trimming and J lost 0 bases, with 21 bases between them. CDR1 and CDR2 from the germline V gene are SGHVS and FQNEAQ.